The clone carrying this T cell receptor beta chain appeared a few times. Its antigen remains unknown. This may come from a read error, since a much larger clone is one base off. The data were taken from a study of tumor and adjacent non-tumor tissue in lung cancer. Background on the study: Samples averaged about 4.17 million productive TCRbeta reads each.

TCRbeta libraries were built with three rounds of nested PCR, modified from ARM-PCR. TCRdb reanalysed the multiplex PCR reads using MiXCR and keeps one entry per CDR3 protein. The sample has around 99,000 distinct CDR3 sequences; about 64% are singletons. Study-wide points: TCR diversity was significantly greater in tumor than normal lung tissue.

This sample's RNA came from whole unsorted tissue. More than 3 cm separated this lung sample from the edge of the tumor. Between August and November 2014, newly diagnosed, chemotherapy-naive lung cancer patients underwent thoracic surgery in China. V was clipped by 8 bases and J by 4 bases; unmatched bases: 11. The CDR3 loop spans 15 amino acids. This chain joins TRBV12-3 or TRBV12-4 and TRBJ1-1; 9 bases match TRBD1. The sample consisted of distant non-tumor lung tissue. The receptor was isolated from a man aged 60-69 years with non-small cell lung cancer. The CDR3 bases are TGTGCCAGCTGCCGAACAGGGGGCGATAGCACTGAAGCTTTCTTT. Amino acids: CASCRTGGDSTEAFF.